This TCR beta chain is drawn from a study of control samples from healthy donors and cancer patients. This CDR3 spans 19 amino acids. Germline V gives CDR1 SGHAT, CDR2 FQNNGV. The ends lost 0 bases at V and 0 bases at J; junction bases unmatched: 10. Only in-frame clones appear in the TCRdb table, and some are missing; sequencing was by immunoSEQ multiplex PCR. There are about 83,000 clones in the sample; roughly 91% occur only once, and 15% to 20% lies in the top ten. The rearrangement joins TRBV11-2 to TRBJ1-1; 10 bases line up with TRBD1. This TCR was sampled from a man in his fifties in good health. The material sequenced was blood. As DNA, the CDR3 is TGTGCCAGCAGCTTAGATCTTGAGGACAGGGGGGATATGAACACTGAAGCTTTCTTT. As protein: CASSLDLEDRGDMNTEAFF.